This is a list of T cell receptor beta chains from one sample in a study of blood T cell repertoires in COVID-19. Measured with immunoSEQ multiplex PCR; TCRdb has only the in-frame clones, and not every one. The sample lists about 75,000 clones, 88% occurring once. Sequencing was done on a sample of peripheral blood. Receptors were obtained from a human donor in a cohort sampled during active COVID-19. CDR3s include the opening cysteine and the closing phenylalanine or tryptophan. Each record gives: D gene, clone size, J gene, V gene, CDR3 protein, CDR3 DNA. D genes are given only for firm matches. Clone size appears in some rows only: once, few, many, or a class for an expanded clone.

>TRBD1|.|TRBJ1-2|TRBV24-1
CATSDSAQGPAGYTF
TGTGCCACCAGTGATTCCGCACAGGGGCCGGCTGGCTACACCTTC
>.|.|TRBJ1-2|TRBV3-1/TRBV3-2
CASSQDRWQGLKASEGYTF
TGTGCCAGCAGCCAAGATCGGTGGCAGGGCCTCAAGGCCTCTGAGGGCTACACCTTC
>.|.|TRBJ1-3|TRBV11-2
CASSRREGVLDTIYF
TGTGCCAGCAGCCGTCGCGAAGGAGTTTTGGACACCATATATTTT
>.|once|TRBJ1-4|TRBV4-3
CASSQSATNEKLFF
TGCGCCAGCAGCCAGTCCGCAACTAATGAAAAACTGTTTTTT
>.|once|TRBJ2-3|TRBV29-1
CSVDVRGDSTDTQYF
TGCAGCGTTGACGTGCGGGGAGATAGCACAGATACGCAGTATTTT
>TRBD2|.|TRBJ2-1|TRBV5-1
CASSLSTSGYNEQFF
TGCGCCAGCAGCTTGTCGACTAGCGGGTACAATGAGCAGTTCTTC
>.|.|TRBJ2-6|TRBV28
CASRRTVSSGANVLTF
TGTGCCAGCAGGAGGACAGTGAGCTCTGGGGCCAACGTCCTGACTTTC
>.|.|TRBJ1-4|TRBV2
CASRKQGPTNEKLFF
TGTGCCAGCCGTAAACAGGGCCCAACTAATGAAAAACTGTTTTTT
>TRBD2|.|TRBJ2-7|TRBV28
CASRGGSSYEQYF
TGTGCCAGCAGGGGGGGGAGCTCCTACGAGCAGTACTTC
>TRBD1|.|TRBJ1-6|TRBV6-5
CASSYMPGQGFSPLHF
TGTGCCAGCAGTTACATGCCGGGACAGGGTTTTTCACCCCTCCACTTT
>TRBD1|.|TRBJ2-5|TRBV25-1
CASQDRAETQYF
TGTGCCAGCCAGGACAGGGCGGAGACCCAGTACTTC
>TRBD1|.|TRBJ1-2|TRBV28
CASSSTGGLSYGYTF
TGTGCCAGCAGTTCAACAGGGGGCTTGAGTTATGGCTACACCTTC
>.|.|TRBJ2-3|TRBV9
CASTKYNTDTQYF
TGTGCCAGCACCAAATACAACACAGATACGCAGTATTTT
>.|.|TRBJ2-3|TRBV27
CASSFVIGGATTQYF
TGTGCCAGCAGTTTTGTCATCGGCGGGGCGACGACGCAGTATTTT
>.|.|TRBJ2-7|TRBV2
CASSDGQYEQYF
TGTGCCAGCAGTGATGGACAGTACGAGCAGTACTTC
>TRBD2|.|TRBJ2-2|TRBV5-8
CASSSRLAGNTGELFF
TGTGCCAGCAGCTCGAGACTAGCGGGAAACACCGGGGAGCTGTTTTTT
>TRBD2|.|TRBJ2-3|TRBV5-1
CASSLEGAGWAADTQYF
TGCGCCAGCAGCTTGGAGGGAGCGGGATGGGCGGCGGATACGCAGTATTTT
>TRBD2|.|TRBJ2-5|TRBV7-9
CASSKRRGDYPILGETQYF
TGTGCCAGCAGCAAACGACGGGGGGACTACCCAATCTTGGGAGAGACCCAGTACTTC
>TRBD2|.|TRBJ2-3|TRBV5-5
CASSPNVGGGSFTDTQYF
TGTGCCAGCAGCCCAAACGTCGGCGGGGGGTCCTTCACAGATACGCAGTATTTT
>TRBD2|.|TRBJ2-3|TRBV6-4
CASSDSGGNTDTQYF
TGTGCCAGCAGTGACTCGGGGGGGAACACAGATACGCAGTATTTT
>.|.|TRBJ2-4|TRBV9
CASSVDSLAKNIQYF
TGTGCCAGCAGCGTAGACAGCCTAGCCAAAAACATTCAGTACTTC
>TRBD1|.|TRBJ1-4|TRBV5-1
CASSAGTGIEKLFF
TGCGCCAGCAGCGCCGGGACAGGGATTGAAAAACTGTTTTTT
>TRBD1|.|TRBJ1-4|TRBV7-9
CASSSDRGREKLFF
TGTGCCAGCAGCTCGGACAGGGGGCGGGAAAAACTGTTTTTT
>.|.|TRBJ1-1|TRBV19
CASSIGGWGNLNTEAFF
TGTGCCAGTAGTATTGGGGGGTGGGGTAATTTGAACACTGAAGCTTTCTTT
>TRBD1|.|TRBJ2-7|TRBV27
CASRYGTGGNYEQYF
TGTGCCAGCCGATACGGGACAGGGGGTAATTACGAGCAGTACTTC
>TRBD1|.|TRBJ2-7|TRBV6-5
CASSYPKRTGVHEQYF
TGTGCCAGCAGTTACCCCAAAAGGACAGGCGTCCACGAGCAGTACTTC
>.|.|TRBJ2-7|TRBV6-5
CASSWTEGGKEQYF
TGTGCCAGCAGTTGGACAGAGGGGGGGAAAGAGCAGTACTTC
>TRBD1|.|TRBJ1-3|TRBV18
CASSPLDRGGGNTIYF
TGTGCCAGCTCACCGCTTGACAGGGGAGGAGGAAACACCATATATTTT
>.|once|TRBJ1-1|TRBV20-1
CSARGDTEAFF
TGCAGTGCTCGGGGGGACACTGAAGCTTTCTTT
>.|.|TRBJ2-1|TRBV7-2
CASSRRTTHNEQFF
TGTGCCAGCAGCCGTCGGACTACCCACAATGAGCAGTTCTTC
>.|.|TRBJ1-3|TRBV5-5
CASSFLAGNTIYF
TGTGCCAGCAGCTTCCTGGCCGGAAACACCATATATTTT
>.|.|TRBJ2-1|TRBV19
CASSSFDEQFF
TGTGCCAGTAGTAGTTTCGATGAGCAGTTCTTC
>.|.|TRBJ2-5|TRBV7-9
CASSLASGRETQYF
TGTGCCAGCAGCTTAGCTTCGGGAAGGGAGACCCAGTACTTC
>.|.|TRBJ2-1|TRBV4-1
CASSQERDNEQFF
TGCGCCAGCAGCCAAGAGCGGGACAATGAGCAGTTCTTC
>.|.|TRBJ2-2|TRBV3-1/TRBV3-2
CASSQDRGGELFF
TGTGCCAGCAGCCAAGATCGAGGCGGGGAGCTGTTTTTT
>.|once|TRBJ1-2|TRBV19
CASSTSRPPGHRKSNYGYTF
TGTGCCAGTAGCACCTCACGCCCACCGGGACATAGGAAGTCTAACTATGGCTACACCTTC
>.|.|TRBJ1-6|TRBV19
CASSIGQLNSPLHF
TGTGCCAGTAGTATAGGACAGCTAAATTCACCCCTCCACTTT